The T cell receptor (beta chain) under discussion was sequenced for a study of T cell repertoires in cytomegalovirus infection. Study as a whole: From public TCR beta signatures came an indication of both CMV infection and matching HLA type.

Overall study findings and caveats: It was HLA-C-restricted CMV-specific TCR beta clonotypes that dominated the response ex vivo.

The ends were cut back, 3 bases at V and 10 bases at J, with 21 bases in the middle. CDR1 is LNHDA, CDR2 SQIVND, per germline (reference sequence). CDR3 size: 15 residues. TCRdb re-called the reads through MiXCR, storing one row per CDR3 protein. Of some 900,000 distinct CDR3 sequences in the sample, about 31% were seen once. Details on this clonotype: No antigen is known for it.

Sample: cultured CD8+ T cells from PBMCs, taken from culture after CMV antigen stimulation. The sequence came from a human donor in good health (CMV status not recorded). Some clones in this sample may be carry-over from other donors' samples. This chain connects TRBV19 to TRBJ1-1; the D gene is possibly TRBD1 (5 bases). CDR3 DNA sequence: TGTGCCAGTAGTATTGAAGTCGCCGGGGGTTGGGGAGCTTTCTTT. This sequence encodes CASSIEVAGGWGAFF.